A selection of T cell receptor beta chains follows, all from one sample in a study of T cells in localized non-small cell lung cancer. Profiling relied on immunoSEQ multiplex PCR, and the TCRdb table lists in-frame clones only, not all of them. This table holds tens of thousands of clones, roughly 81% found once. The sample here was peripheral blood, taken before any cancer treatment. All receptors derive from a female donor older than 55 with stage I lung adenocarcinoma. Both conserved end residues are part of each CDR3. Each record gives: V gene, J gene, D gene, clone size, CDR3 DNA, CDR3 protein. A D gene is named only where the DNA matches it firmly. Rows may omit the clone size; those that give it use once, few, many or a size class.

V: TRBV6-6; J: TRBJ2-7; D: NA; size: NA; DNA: TGTGCCAGCAGGGACCAAGGGACACCCTACGAGCCGTACTTC; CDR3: CASRDQGTPYEPYF
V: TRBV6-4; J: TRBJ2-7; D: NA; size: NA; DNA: TGTGCCAGCAGCCAGTCCAGGGGATACGAGCAGTACTTC; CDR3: CASSQSRGYEQYF
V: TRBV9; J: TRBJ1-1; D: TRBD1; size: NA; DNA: TGTGCCAGCAGCGTTCGGACAGGGGTGGGCACTGAAGCTTTCTTT; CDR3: CASSVRTGVGTEAFF
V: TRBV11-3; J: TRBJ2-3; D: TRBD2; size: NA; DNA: TGTGCCAGCAGCTTAGGAACGACGGGACTAGCGGGCACAGATACGCAGTATTTT; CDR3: CASSLGTTGLAGTDTQYF
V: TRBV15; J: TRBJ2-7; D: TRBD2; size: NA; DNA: TGTGCCACCAGCAGGGGACTAGCGGGGTCCTACGAGCAGTACTTC; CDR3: CATSRGLAGSYEQYF
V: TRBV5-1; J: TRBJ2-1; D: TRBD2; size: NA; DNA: TGCGCCAGCAGCTCGACTAGCGGGAGTTTTGGTGAGCAGTTCTTC; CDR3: CASSSTSGSFGEQFF
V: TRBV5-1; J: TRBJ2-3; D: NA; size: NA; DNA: TGCGCCAGCAGCTTCTCCGGGACTCCGGCAGATACGCAGTATTTT; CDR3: CASSFSGTPADTQYF
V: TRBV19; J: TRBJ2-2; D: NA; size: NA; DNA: TGTGCCAGTAGTGTGGCACCGGCGAACACCGGGGAGCTGTTTTTT; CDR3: CASSVAPANTGELFF
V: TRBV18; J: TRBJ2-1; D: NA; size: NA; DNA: TGTGCCAGCTCACCACCTTCAGGACACAATGAGCAGTTCTTC; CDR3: CASSPPSGHNEQFF
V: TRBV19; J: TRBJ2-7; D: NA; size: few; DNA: TGTGCCAGTAGTATAGCAGGTACAGCCTCCTACGAGCAGTACTTC; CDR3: CASSIAGTASYEQYF
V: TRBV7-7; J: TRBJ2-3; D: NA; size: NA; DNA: TGTGCTAGCAGCCCAGGGACTCAAGATACGCAGTATTTT; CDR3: CASSPGTQDTQYF
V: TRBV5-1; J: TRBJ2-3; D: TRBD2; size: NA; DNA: TGCGCCAGCAGTTTGACAGCGGGAGGCAGCACAGATACGCAGTATTTT; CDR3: CASSLTAGGSTDTQYF
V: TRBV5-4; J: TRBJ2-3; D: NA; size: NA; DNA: TGTGCCAGCAGTCCGTTCAGGGTGGGGGATACAGATACGCAGTATTTT; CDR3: CASSPFRVGDTDTQYF
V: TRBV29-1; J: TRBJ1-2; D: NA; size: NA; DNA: TGCAGCGTTGAGAGCGCCGGGACAACTAACTATGGCTACACCTTC; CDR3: CSVESAGTTNYGYTF
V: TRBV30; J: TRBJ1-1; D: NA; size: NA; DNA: TGTGCCTGGAGCCCCGGAGGGGCCACTGAAGCTTTCTTT; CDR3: CAWSPGGATEAFF
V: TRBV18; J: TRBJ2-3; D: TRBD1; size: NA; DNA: TGTGCCAGCTCACCACCTGAGCACAGGGGCTCAGATACGCAGTATTTT; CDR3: CASSPPEHRGSDTQYF
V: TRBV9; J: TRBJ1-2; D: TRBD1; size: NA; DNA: TGTGCCAGCAGCGATGACAGGGGGCATTATGGCTACACCTTC; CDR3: CASSDDRGHYGYTF
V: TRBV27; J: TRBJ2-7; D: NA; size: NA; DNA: TGTGCCAGCAGTGCGACTCACTCGGGGGAGCAGTACTTC; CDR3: CASSATHSGEQYF
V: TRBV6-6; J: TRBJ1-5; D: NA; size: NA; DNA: TGTGCCAGCAGTAGAGGGCTTGCGAGCAATCAGCCCCAGCATTTT; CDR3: CASSRGLASNQPQHF
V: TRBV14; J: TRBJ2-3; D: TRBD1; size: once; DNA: TGTGCCAGCAGCCAAGATAGGGGACAGACGCAGTATTTT; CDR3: CASSQDRGQTQYF
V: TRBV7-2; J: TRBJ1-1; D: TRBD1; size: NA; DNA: TGTGCCAGCAGCGCTCAGGGGGCGGGAGTGAACACTGAAGCTTTCTTT; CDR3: CASSAQGAGVNTEAFF
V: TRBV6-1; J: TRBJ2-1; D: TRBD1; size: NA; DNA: TGTGCCAGCAGGACAGGGGGCAATGAGCAGTTCTTC; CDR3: CASRTGGNEQFF
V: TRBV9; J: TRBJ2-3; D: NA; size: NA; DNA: TGTGCCAGCAGCGTAGTTGGGAGAGAGGATACGCAGTATTTT; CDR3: CASSVVGREDTQYF
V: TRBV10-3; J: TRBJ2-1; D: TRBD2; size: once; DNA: TGTGCCATCAGCTCGCCGGGACTAGCGGGAGGTTCCCTCTCTAATGAGCAGTTCTTC; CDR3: CAISSPGLAGGSLSNEQFF
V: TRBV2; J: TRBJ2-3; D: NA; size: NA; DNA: TGTGCCAGCAGTGTGGGTGGGGCGGGCACAGATACGCAGTATTTT; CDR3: CASSVGGAGTDTQYF
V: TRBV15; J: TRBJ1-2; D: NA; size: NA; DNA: TGTGCCACCAGCAGAGAGGGGGGGATGCTTGTCTATGGCTACACCTTC; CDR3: CATSREGGMLVYGYTF
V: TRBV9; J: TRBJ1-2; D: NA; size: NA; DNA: TGTGCCAGCAGCTCCCCCCGCTCTCCTAACTATGGCTACACCTTC; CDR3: CASSSPRSPNYGYTF
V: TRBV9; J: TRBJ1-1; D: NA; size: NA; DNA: TGTGCCAGCAGCGGAGCCGGGACACTGAACACTGAAGCTTTCTTT; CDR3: CASSGAGTLNTEAFF
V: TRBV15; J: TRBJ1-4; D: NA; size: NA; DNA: TGTGCCACCAGCAGAGATCCCCCGGGCGGGGGTGAAAAACTGTTTTTT; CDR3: CATSRDPPGGGEKLFF
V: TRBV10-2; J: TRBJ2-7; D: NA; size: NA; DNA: TGCGCCAGCAGGACGGGGACGGCTACCTACGAGCAGTACTTC; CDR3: CASRTGTATYEQYF
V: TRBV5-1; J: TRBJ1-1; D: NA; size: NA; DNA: TGCGCCAGCAGCTTGGTAGGGCCCACTGAAGCTTTCTTT; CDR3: CASSLVGPTEAFF
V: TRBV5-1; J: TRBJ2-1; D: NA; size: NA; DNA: TGCGCCAGCAGCTTGGCGGGGGATTCGCTCAATGAGCAGTTCTTC; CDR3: CASSLAGDSLNEQFF
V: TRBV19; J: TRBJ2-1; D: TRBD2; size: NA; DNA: TGTGCCAGTAGCCGGACTAGCGGGGGGGCAAATGAGCAGTTCTTC; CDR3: CASSRTSGGANEQFF
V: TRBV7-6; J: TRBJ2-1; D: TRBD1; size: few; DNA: TGTGCCAGCAGCTGGACAGGGAAAGACGGTGAGCAGTTCTTC; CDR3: CASSWTGKDGEQFF
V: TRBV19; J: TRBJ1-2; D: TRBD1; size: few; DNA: TGTGCCAGTAGTATAACAGGGGGCACGTATGGCTACACCTTC; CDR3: CASSITGGTYGYTF
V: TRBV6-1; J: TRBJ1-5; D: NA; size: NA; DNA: TGTGCCAGCAGTGCTTGGGGTCAAAACAAGGCGCCCAGCTATCAGCCCCAGCATTTT; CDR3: CASSAWGQNKAPSYQPQHF
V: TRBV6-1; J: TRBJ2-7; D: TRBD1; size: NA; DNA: TGTGCCAGCAGGATGACAGGGCAGCCGGAGCAGTACTTC; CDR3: CASRMTGQPEQYF
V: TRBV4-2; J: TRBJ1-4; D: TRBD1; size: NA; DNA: TGTGCCAGCAGCCAAGGAGGGGGGACAGGGGCCGAAAAACTGTTTTTT; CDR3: CASSQGGGTGAEKLFF
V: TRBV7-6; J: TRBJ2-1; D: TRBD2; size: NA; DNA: TGTGCCAGCAGCTCCACCGGGACTAGCATTAACAATGAGCAGTTCTTC; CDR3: CASSSTGTSINNEQFF
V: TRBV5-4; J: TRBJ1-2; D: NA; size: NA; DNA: TGTGCCAGCAGCTTCCCAGGGAACTATGGCTACACCTTC; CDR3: CASSFPGNYGYTF
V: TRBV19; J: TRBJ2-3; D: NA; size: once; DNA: TGTGCCAGTAGGACTGCTAGCACAGATACGCAGTATTTT; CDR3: CASRTASTDTQYF
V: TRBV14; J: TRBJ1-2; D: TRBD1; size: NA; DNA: TGTGCCAGCAGCCCCGAACACTACAGGGGAAACTATGGCTACACCTTC; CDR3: CASSPEHYRGNYGYTF
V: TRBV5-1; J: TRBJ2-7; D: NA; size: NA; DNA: TGCGCCAGCAGCCCTGACCTCTCGGGGTACGAGCAGTACTTC; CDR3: CASSPDLSGYEQYF
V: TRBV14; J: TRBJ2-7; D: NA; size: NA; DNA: TGTGCCAGCAGCCAAGTTGACAGCTCCTACGAGCAGTACTTC; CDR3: CASSQVDSSYEQYF